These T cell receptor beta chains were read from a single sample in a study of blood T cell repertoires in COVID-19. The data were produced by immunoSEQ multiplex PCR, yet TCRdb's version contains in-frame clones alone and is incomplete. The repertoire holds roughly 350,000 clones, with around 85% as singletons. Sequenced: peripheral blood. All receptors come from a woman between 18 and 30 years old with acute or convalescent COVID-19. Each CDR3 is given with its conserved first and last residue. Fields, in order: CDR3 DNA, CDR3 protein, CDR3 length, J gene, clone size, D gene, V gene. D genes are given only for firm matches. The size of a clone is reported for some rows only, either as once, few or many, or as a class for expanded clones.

TGCGCCAGCAGCCAAGTAGCGGGGGCATCCTACGAGCAGTACTTC | CASSQVAGASYEQYF | 15 | TRBJ2-7 | - | TRBD2 | TRBV4-1
TGTGCCATCAGGATGACTAGCGGGGGGGCGGTGAACGGGGAGCTGTTTTTT | CAIRMTSGGAVNGELFF | 17 | TRBJ2-2 | - | TRBD2 | TRBV10-3
TGTGCCAGCAGCTTAAGGGTAGCGGGGGGCCGGAACACCGGGGAGCTGTTTTTT | CASSLRVAGGRNTGELFF | 18 | TRBJ2-2 | - | TRBD2 | TRBV7-3
TGTGCCAGCAGCTTCAGCGGGAGGGCCTCCCTGACCGGGGAGCTGTTTTTT | CASSFSGRASLTGELFF | 17 | TRBJ2-2 | - | TRBD2 | TRBV7-2
TGTGCCAGCAGCTTCGGGGGTAGAGACACTGAAGCTTTCTTT | CASSFGGRDTEAFF | 14 | TRBJ1-1 | - | - | TRBV5-6
TGTGCCAGCAGCTTGACGGGAGGTTATAATTCACCCCTCCACTTT | CASSLTGGYNSPLHF | 15 | TRBJ1-6 | - | - | TRBV5-6
TGTGCCAGCAGCCAAGATATCACGGCTAGCGGGTTCACAGATACGCAGTATTTT | CASSQDITASGFTDTQYF | 18 | TRBJ2-3 | - | TRBD2 | TRBV4-2
TGTGCCAGCAGCCCGGGGACTAGCGGGGGAGGGGATACGCAGTATTTT | CASSPGTSGGGDTQYF | 16 | TRBJ2-3 | - | TRBD2 | TRBV9
TGTGCCAGCAGCCCTCCACTCAGCAAGGGGCCTGGGCCACCCCTCCACTTT | CASSPPLSKGPGPPLHF | 17 | TRBJ1-6 | - | - | TRBV11-2
TGTGCCAGCGGAGGGGACACTGAAGCTTTCTTT | CASGGDTEAFF | 11 | TRBJ1-1 | - | - | TRBV2
TGTGCCAGCAGCCCACGCCGGGGTGGCTACACCTTC | CASSPRRGGYTF | 12 | TRBJ1-2 | - | - | TRBV7-3
TGTGCCAGCGGCTGGACTGGGGAGCCGCAAGAGACCCAGTACTTC | CASGWTGEPQETQYF | 15 | TRBJ2-5 | - | - | TRBV6-6
TGCGCCAGCAGCCAGTCCCCAGGGGGCCTATCTGAAAAACTGTTTTTT | CASSQSPGGLSEKLFF | 16 | TRBJ1-4 | - | TRBD1 | TRBV4-1
TGTGCCAGCAGTGAAAGGCAGCCCGCGGGACAGGTCACCCAAGCTTTCTTT | CASSERQPAGQVTQAFF | 17 | TRBJ1-1 | - | TRBD1 | TRBV2
TGTGCCAGCAGCCAAGTCCAGGGGGGAGGAGAGACCCAGTACTTC | CASSQVQGGGETQYF | 15 | TRBJ2-5 | - | - | TRBV3-1/TRBV3-2
TGTGCCAGCAGCGGACTACAGGGGTTGGGGGGCGTTGAAGCTTTCTTT | CASSGLQGLGGVEAFF | 16 | TRBJ1-1 | - | TRBD1 | TRBV9
TGTGCCAGCAGCGTAGCCCGCTTGAGGGCTGGGGCCAACGTCCTGACTTTC | CASSVARLRAGANVLTF | 17 | TRBJ2-6 | - | - | TRBV9
TGTGCCAGCAGTTTAATCGGCGGGGAGCTGTTTTTT | CASSLIGGELFF | 12 | TRBJ2-2 | - | - | TRBV12-3/TRBV12-4
TGCGCCAGCAGCTTGGGACAGGGGGCTGAGTGGGATAATTCACCCCTCCACTTT | CASSLGQGAEWDNSPLHF | 18 | TRBJ1-6 | few | TRBD1 | TRBV5-1
TGTGCCAGCAGTGAAGATGACAGGGGGATACCCTACGAGCAGTACTTC | CASSEDDRGIPYEQYF | 16 | TRBJ2-7 | - | TRBD1 | TRBV2
TGTGCCAGCGCCCTGAGCACTGAAGCTTTCTTT | CASALSTEAFF | 11 | TRBJ1-1 | - | - | TRBV11-2
TGTGCCAGCAGCTTGGCCGGGACTAGCGGGGGGGCCTTAAATACGCAGTATTTT | CASSLAGTSGGALNTQYF | 18 | TRBJ2-3 | - | TRBD2 | TRBV5-6
- | CASSFGTGSKVHF | 13 | TRBJ1-6 | - | - | TRBV12-3/TRBV12-4
TGTGCCAGCAGCGGCGGCTATGGCTACACCTTC | CASSGGYGYTF | 11 | TRBJ1-2 | - | - | TRBV12-3/TRBV12-4
TGTGCCAGCAGTCTGGGACTAGCGGGAAGTGAGCAGTTCTTC | CASSLGLAGSEQFF | 14 | TRBJ2-1 | - | TRBD2 | TRBV28
TGTGCCAGCAGCGTTGGAGGTGTTCTGGATCAGCCCCAGCATTTT | CASSVGGVLDQPQHF | 15 | TRBJ1-5 | - | - | TRBV9
TGCGCCAGCAGCTTGGGCGGCAACACCGGGGAGCTGTTTTTT | CASSLGGNTGELFF | 14 | TRBJ2-2 | - | - | TRBV5-1
TGTGCCAGTAGTCCCGGACAGGTTTATGGCTACACCTTC | CASSPGQVYGYTF | 13 | TRBJ1-2 | few | TRBD1 | TRBV19
TGTGCCTGGATTTTTCCAGGCGGGGGGGCAACAGATACGCAGTATTTT | CAWIFPGGGATDTQYF | 16 | TRBJ2-3 | once | TRBD2 | TRBV30
TGTGCCTGGAGTATTTATGGCAGTGTAAACACTGAAGCTTTCTTT | CAWSIYGSVNTEAFF | 15 | TRBJ1-1 | - | - | TRBV30
TGTGCCAGCATGGGGACAGCCATTGAAAAACTGTTTTTT | CASMGTAIEKLFF | 13 | TRBJ1-4 | - | TRBD1 | TRBV6-6
TGCGCCAGCAGCTGGGGACAACCAGGCAGGGATGGCTACACCTTC | CASSWGQPGRDGYTF | 15 | TRBJ1-2 | once | - | TRBV5-1
TGTGCCAGCAGCACGGGACAGGAGGTAGAGACCCAGTACTTC | CASSTGQEVETQYF | 14 | TRBJ2-5 | - | TRBD1 | TRBV7-7
TGTGCCAGCAGTGGAGGGCAGGGGGTTAACTATGGCTACACCTTC | CASSGGQGVNYGYTF | 15 | TRBJ1-2 | once | TRBD1 | TRBV2
TGCGCCAGCAGCTTGGGTAACAGGGAAATTAATTCACCCCTCCACTTT | CASSLGNREINSPLHF | 16 | TRBJ1-6 | - | - | TRBV5-1
TGTGCCAGCAGCCCGACTAGCGGACTTCACTGGTACGAGCAGTACTTC | CASSPTSGLHWYEQYF | 16 | TRBJ2-7 | - | TRBD2 | TRBV2
TGTGCCAGCAGTTTAGGGAACAAGGGGTCTAATGAAAAACTGTTTTTT | CASSLGNKGSNEKLFF | 16 | TRBJ1-4 | once | - | TRBV7-9
TGTGCCAGCAGCCCCCGAAACAGGGGGCAGGGAGATACGCAGTATTTT | CASSPRNRGQGDTQYF | 16 | TRBJ2-3 | few | TRBD1 | TRBV5-6
TGTGCCAGCGGCGTAGGGGGCCACACCGGGGAGCTGTTTTTT | CASGVGGHTGELFF | 14 | TRBJ2-2 | - | TRBD1 | TRBV19